What follows are 15 T cell receptor beta chains derived from one specimen sequenced in a study of regulatory T cells in long-lasting Graves disease. Arm-PCR of CDR3 regions with iRepertoire HTBI primers generated TCR beta libraries. TCRdb itself ran the multiplex PCR reads through MiXCR, one entry per CDR3 protein. The top ten clones hold under 50% of a sample with 600,000 to 800,000 distinct CDR3 sequences, 30% of them seen once. Regarding time point: persistent/refractory GD, antithyroid drugs over 5 years with positive TRAb. Extracted RNA from PBMCs served as the source of the TCR library. Specimen: peripheral blood mononuclear cells (PBMCs), collected when the disease was refractory, from a patient treated with antithyroid drugs. These receptors all come from a female donor with Graves disease.

In this sample, this clonotype turned up many times. V usage is TRBV28 and J usage is TRBJ1-1; D unclear. The germline CDR1 and CDR2 sequences are MDHEN and SYDVKM. CDR3 length: 15 residues. The V and J ends lost 3 bases and 3 bases respectively, with 14 bases between them. This CDR3 reads CASSFDRPWDTEAFF. In DNA, the CDR3 is TGTGCCAGCAGTTTTGATCGGCCGTGGGACACTGAAGCTTTCTTT.

This clonotype was found a few times. V is TRBV4-2 and J is TRBJ1-4; 8 nucleotides agree with TRBD1. The CDR3 runs to 18 residues. V gave up 2 bases and J gave up 8 bases; unmatched junction bases: 16. Germline loops: CDR1 LGHNA, CDR2 YNFKEQ. The DNA for the CDR3 is TGTGCCAGCAGCCAACTATTGGGGCAACAGGGGGGAGGCGAAAAACTGTTTTTT. Protein: CASSQLLGQQGGGEKLFF.

The sample holds a few counts of this clonotype. The V gene is TRBV19, the J gene TRBJ1-3; D gene unclear. The CDR3 is 14 amino acids. The V end lost 5 bases, the J end lost 0 bases, and 8 bases lay between the germline ends. The germline V gene has CDR1 LNHDA and CDR2 SQIVND (reference sequence). CDR3 sequence reads: CASSPWNSGNTIYF. The CDR3 region has the DNA TGTGCCAGTAGTCCATGGAACTCTGGAAACACCATATATTTT. Filled out from reference TRBV19 and TRBJ1-3, the complete variable domain reads DGGITQSPKYLFRKEGQNVTLSCEQNLNHDAMYWYRQDPGQGLRLIYYSQIVNDFQKGDIAEGYSVSREKKESFPLTVTSAQKNPTAFYLCASSPWNSGNTIYFGEGSWLTVV.

This clonotype occurred many times. The V gene is TRBV6-1, the J gene TRBJ2-7; D is undetermined. Germline CDR1 and CDR2: MNHNS and SASEGT. With 6 bases removed from V and 6 bases from J, the gap between germline ends came to 15 bases. There are 13 residues in the CDR3. The DNA for the CDR3 is TGTGCCAGCAGCCCAACTCTCCTCTCCGAGCAGTACTTC. Protein product: CASSPTLLSEQYF.

The rearrangement uses TRBV5-1 and TRBJ1-6; TRBD1 agrees at 9 bases. This CDR3 has 15 residues. The junction had 5 bases not matched to a gene; V was cut back by 0 bases and J by 10 bases. From germline, CDR1 is SGHRS and CDR2 YFSETQ. CDR3 in amino acids: CASSLEGQGLSPLHF. In nucleotides, the CDR3 is TGCGCCAGCAGCTTGGAAGGACAGGGGTTATCACCCCTCCACTTT.

There are many counts of this clonotype. The chain uses TRBV6-1 and TRBJ1-2; 7 nucleotides agree with TRBD1. The CDR3 spans 12 residues. Losses at the gene ends were 5 bases for V and 8 bases for J; bases not matched to a gene: 5. Looked up from germline, CDR1 is MNHNS and CDR2 is SASEGT. The CDR3 DNA reads as TGTGCCAGCAGTCGACAGGGACGAGGCTACACCTTC. This sequence encodes CASSRQGRGYTF.

This rearrangement joins TRBV29-1 to TRBJ2-7; 7 positions agree with TRBD2. The CDR3 runs 14 residues. After removal of 8 bases from V and 1 base from J, the junction contained 11 bases not matched to a gene. Germline CDR1 is SQVTM and CDR2 is ANQGSEA. CDR3 in DNA: TGCAGCCCCCCGGGGGAGGGAGGATCCTACGAGCAGTACTTC. Its translation is CSPPGEGGSYEQYF.

This clonotype was detected a few times. The chain has TRBV7-2 and TRBJ1-2; TRBD1 might be the D (5 bases). Germline CDR1 reads SGHTA; CDR2 reads FQGNSA. V was cut by 6 bases and J by 2 bases, with 13 bases left in between. CDR3 length: 14 residues. The CDR3 protein is CASSRIGENYGYTF. In DNA, the CDR3 is TGTGCCAGCAGTCGAATAGGGGAGAACTATGGCTACACCTTC.

Written as DNA, the CDR3 is TGCAGCGTGGTCTCGGCTGCGGACAGGGCGTCCTACGAGCAGTACTTC. It translates to CSVVSAADRASYEQYF. V and J are TRBV29-1 and TRBJ2-7, with 8 bases that match TRBD1. This CDR3 region has 16 residues. J lost 1 base, V lost 6 bases, and 14 bases had no gene match. Looked up from germline, CDR1 is SQVTM and CDR2 is ANQGSEA.

In this sample, this clonotype turned up a few times. The V gene is TRBV9, the J gene TRBJ2-5, with D perhaps TRBD1 (6 bases). The V gene lost 0 bases and the J gene lost 5 bases, with 14 bases spanning the gap. This CDR3 spans 15 amino acids. Germline V gives CDR1 SGDLS, CDR2 YYNGEE. The CDR3: CASSVDSGERETQYF. The CDR3 coding sequence is TGTGCCAGCAGCGTAGACTCAGGGGAGAGGGAGACCCAGTACTTC.

Remarks on this clonotype: A clone one base away is much larger, so this may be a read error. V and J are TRBV10-3 and TRBJ2-5; possibly TRBD2 for D (5 bases). From germline, CDR1 is ENHRY and CDR2 SYGVKD. The V gene lost 4 bases and the J gene lost 0 bases, with 9 bases spanning the gap. The CDR3 is made up of 14 amino acids. The CDR3 DNA follows: TGTGCCATCAGTGGCGAGCGGTACCAAGAGACCCAGTACTTC. It specifies CAISGERYQETQYF.

On this clonotype itself: The junction departs from the called germline gene at one end, perhaps through a read error. The chain is built from TRBV6-1 and TRBJ2-7; D might be TRBD1 (6 bases). Germline-derived CDR1 and CDR2 are MNHNS and SASEGT. This CDR3 has 16 residues. CDR3 protein: CASSEMGQGRLVEQYF. In DNA form, the CDR3 reads TGCGCCAGCAGTGAGATGGGGCAGGGGAGACTCGTCGAGCAGTACTTC.

This clonotype was found a few times. The chain carries TRBV7-9 and TRBJ1-6, with D uncertain. CDR1 is SEHNR and CDR2 is FQNEAQ in the germline V gene (reference sequence). The CDR3 loop spans 14 amino acids. V was cut by 0 bases and J by 9 bases, with 9 bases left in between. The chain's CDR3 is CASSLAGITSPLHF. The CDR3 DNA reads TGTGCCAGCAGCTTAGCGGGGATCACTTCACCCCTCCACTTT.

This clonotype came up once. V is TRBV5-1 and J is TRBJ1-2, with TRBD1 matching 8 bases. Germline V gene lookup returns CDR1 SGHRS and CDR2 YFSETQ. The junction had 7 bases not matched to a gene; V was cut back by 4 bases and J by 2 bases. This CDR3 spans 15 amino acids. As DNA, the CDR3 is TGCGCCAGCAGCCCCTGGGACAGGTTGAACTATGGCTACACCTTC. Encoded protein: CASSPWDRLNYGYTF.

This rearrangement joins TRBV19 to TRBJ1-5; 7 bases line up with TRBD1. Trimming at V came to 5 bases and at J to 4 bases, leaving 8 bases not matched to a gene. Germline assignment: CDR1 LNHDA and CDR2 SQIVND (reference sequence). The CDR3 is made up of 15 amino acids. In nucleotides, the CDR3 is TGTGCCAGTAGTCCCGCGGGACAGATTAATCAGCCCCAGCATTTT. The encoded protein is CASSPAGQINQPQHF.